The 22 T cell receptor beta chains below come from one sample, sequenced in a study of technical replicates of blood from a handful of donors. Measured with immunoSEQ multiplex PCR; TCRdb has only the in-frame clones, and not every one. The table shows about 80,000 clones, with around 94% occurring only once. Sample: T cells isolated from PBMCs. All receptors derive from a human donor in good health.

The V gene is TRBV10-2, the J gene TRBJ1-1, with unresolved D. Germline V CDR1 and CDR2: WSHSY, SAAADI. V was shortened by 9 bases and J by 7 bases, with 12 bases between the two germline ends. The CDR3 runs 11 residues. The chain's CDR3 is CARIRGFEAFF. The CDR3 region has the DNA TGCGCCAGGATACGGGGTTTTGAAGCTTTCTTT.

The V gene is TRBV29-1, the J gene TRBJ2-5, with TRBD1 identical over 10 bases. V lost 7 bases to trimming and J lost 3 bases; unmatched junction nucleotides: 5. CDR1 SQVTM and CDR2 ANQGSEA come from the germline V gene. This CDR3 is 13 amino acids long. CDR3 residues: CSGSTGGEETQYF. The CDR3 DNA is TGCAGCGGGTCGACAGGGGGCGAAGAGACCCAGTACTTC.

The rearrangement joins TRBV10-3 to TRBJ1-3, with D possibly matching TRBD1 (5 bases). CDR1 is ENHRY and CDR2 is SYGVKD in the germline V gene. V was shortened by 3 bases and J by 5 bases, with 17 bases between the two germline ends. This CDR3 region has 16 residues. The DNA for the CDR3 is TGTGCCATCAGTGACACTAAAACAGGAGATAGAAACACCATATATTTT. It yields the protein CAISDTKTGDRNTIYF.

V usage is TRBV4-1 and J usage is TRBJ2-2; 9 bases align to TRBD1. Germline-derived CDR1 and CDR2 are MGHRA and YSYEKL. CDR3 length: 16 residues. The trim removed 1 base at V and 5 bases at J, leaving 5 bases unmatched. CDR3: CASSQGETGGTGELFF. The CDR3 DNA reads TGCGCCAGCAGCCAAGGGGAGACAGGGGGGACCGGGGAGCTGTTTTTT.

V gene TRBV7-9 combines with J gene TRBJ2-3; D not certain. The germline gives CDR1 SEHNR, CDR2 FQNEAQ (reference sequence). This CDR3 region has 12 residues. The V gene lost 3 bases and the J gene lost 4 bases, with 5 bases spanning the gap. In nucleotides, the CDR3 is TGTGCCAGCAGCTTCTTCCCAGATACGCAGTATTTT. It codes for CASSFFPDTQYF.

V gene TRBV7-2 combines with J gene TRBJ2-5, with unresolved D. Trimming cost V 2 bases and J 3 bases, with 10 bases left between them. Germline assignment: CDR1 SGHTA and CDR2 FQGNSA. CDR3 length equals 14 residues. This CDR3 reads CASSLFRSKETQYF. The CDR3 nucleotides read TGTGCCAGCAGCTTATTTCGCAGTAAAGAGACCCAGTACTTC.

CDR3 in amino acids: CASSRGRVQETQYF. The CDR3 region has the DNA TGTGCCAGTTCTCGCGGGAGGGTCCAAGAGACCCAGTACTTC. The chain uses TRBV5-4 and TRBJ2-5; 9 nucleotides agree with TRBD2. The CDR3 is made up of 14 amino acids. The V and J ends lost 8 bases and 1 base, in that order; junction bases with no gene match: 6. Germline lookup yields CDR1 SGHNT and CDR2 YYREEE (reference sequence).

This chain uses TRBV11-2 with TRBJ1-4; D call uncertain. The germline V and J ends were trimmed by 0 bases and 3 bases, with 11 bases remaining between them. Per germline, CDR1 SGHAT and CDR2 FQNNGV. This CDR3 has 16 amino acids. The chain's CDR3 is CASSLDSSTPNEKLFF. DNA for the CDR3: TGTGCCAGCAGCTTAGATTCGAGTACCCCTAATGAAAAACTGTTTTTT.

The V gene is TRBV7-9, the J gene TRBJ2-7; 9 nucleotides match TRBD1. This CDR3 comprises 15 residues. Germline assignment: CDR1 SEHNR and CDR2 FQNEAQ (reference sequence). Trimming took 4 bases from V and 2 from J; bases not matched to a gene: 6. The CDR3 loop reads CASSSRQGGTYEQYF. The CDR3 nucleotides read TGTGCCAGCAGCTCAAGACAGGGGGGAACCTACGAGCAGTACTTC.

This sequence joins TRBV6-5 and TRBJ1-2; D might be TRBD1 (5 bases). Germline assignment: CDR1 MNHEY and CDR2 SVGAGI. The CDR3 has 12 amino acids. The V end was cut by 4 bases, the J end by 4 bases, with 7 bases between. CDR3 sequence: CASSFQGYGYTF. The CDR3 DNA sequence: TGTGCCAGCAGTTTTCAGGGCTATGGCTACACCTTC.

The rearrangement joins TRBV11-2 to TRBJ2-5; TRBD1 matches at 7 bases. Per the germline V gene, CDR1 is SGHAT and CDR2 is FQNNGV. J lost 2 bases, V lost 3 bases, and 6 bases had no gene match. This CDR3 comprises 15 residues. The DNA for the CDR3 is TGTGCCAGCAGCTTCGCCGGGACAGCGCAAGAGACCCAGTACTTC. Its translation: CASSFAGTAQETQYF.

This CDR3 reads CASSVSPGAGTPLEQYF. CDR3 bases: TGTGCCAGCAGCGTAAGTCCTGGGGCAGGGACTCCCCTAGAGCAGTACTTC. J is TRBJ2-7 and V is TRBV9, with D possibly matching TRBD2 (6 bases). Trimming stripped 1 base from V and 7 bases from J, with 24 bases between. CDR3 length: 17 residues. Germline-derived CDR1 and CDR2 are SGDLS and YYNGEE.

V is TRBV6-5 and J is TRBJ1-2; 8 nucleotides line up with TRBD1. CDR3 length: 15 residues. After removal of 6 bases from V and 4 bases from J, the junction contained 10 bases not matched to a gene. CDR1 is MNHEY and CDR2 is SVGAGI in the germline V gene. CDR3 region: CASSWDRRVLYGYTF. CDR3 bases: TGTGCCAGCAGCTGGGACAGGAGGGTTCTCTATGGCTACACCTTC.

The V gene is TRBV5-4, the J gene TRBJ1-4; 10 nucleotides line up with TRBD1. Trimming took 3 bases from V and 15 from J; bases not matched to a gene: 11. Germline V lookup: CDR1 SGHNT, CDR2 YYREEE (reference sequence). The CDR3 is made up of 14 amino acids. The CDR3 spells CASSSTGTGDFMFF. CDR3 coding DNA: TGTGCCAGCAGCTCCACCGGGACAGGGGATTTCATGTTTTTT.

The V call is TRBV28, the J call TRBJ2-7, with D unresolved. The germline V gene encodes CDR1 MDHEN and CDR2 SYDVKM. The CDR3 extends over 16 amino acids. Trimming shortened V by 3 bases and J by 9 bases, and 24 bases separated the two germline ends. Here the CDR3 DNA reads TGTGCCAGCAGTTTGGGTCAGCCCAGAGGTTCTTCTGTGCAGTACTTC. It yields the protein CASSLGQPRGSSVQYF.

The V gene is TRBV7-3, the J gene TRBJ2-2; tentatively, D is TRBD1 (5 bases). Trimming removed 4 bases at V and 2 bases at J, with 14 bases between. CDR3 length: 16 amino acids. Germline V gene data show CDR1 as SGHTA and CDR2 as FQGTGA. This CDR3 is CASSSLGLGNTGELFF. Written as DNA, the CDR3 is TGTGCCAGCAGCTCCCTGGGGCTAGGTAACACCGGGGAGCTGTTTTTT. Together with reference TRBV7-3 and TRBJ2-2, the CDR3 gives the full variable domain: GAGVSQTPSNKVTEKGKYVELRCDPISGHTALYWYRQSLGQGPEFLIYFQGTGAADDSGLPNDRFFAVRPEGSVSTLKIQRTERGDSAVYLCASSSLGLGNTGELFFGEGSRLTVL.

CDR3 sequence: CASSSWTTGNTEAFF. The DNA of the CDR3 is TGTGCCAGCAGCTCTTGGACAACGGGGAACACTGAAGCTTTCTTT. The V and J genes are TRBV7-9 and TRBJ1-1, with D perhaps matching TRBD1 (5 bases). V was cut by 4 bases and J by 1 base, with 13 bases left in between. CDR1 SEHNR and CDR2 FQNEAQ come from the germline V gene (reference sequence). The CDR3 contains 15 residues.

The chain is built from TRBV5-1 and TRBJ1-1; a possible D gene is TRBD1 (5 bases). The CDR3 loop spans 14 amino acids. CDR1 is SGHRS, CDR2 YFSETQ, per germline. V was pared by 4 bases and J by 1 base, with 11 bases between. CDR3 sequence: CASSGDLTNTEAFF. CDR3 DNA: TGCGCCAGCAGCGGGGACTTAACGAACACTGAAGCTTTCTTT.

CDR3 nucleotides: TGCGCCAGCAGCCAAGCCCACGGACTCGTGACAGGGATGCAAAACGAGCAGTACTTC. This codes for CASSQAHGLVTGMQNEQYF. V and J are TRBV4-3 and TRBJ2-7; 7 bases map to TRBD1. Germline assignment: CDR1 LGHNA and CDR2 YSLEER. The CDR3 contains 19 residues. The V segment lost 1 base and the J segment 5 bases; nucleotides outside the gene matches: 20.

As DNA, the CDR3 is TGCAGCGTTGGGTCAGGCAGCTATGGCTACACCTTC. Its protein product is CSVGSGSYGYTF. The V gene is TRBV29-1, the J gene TRBJ1-2; D uncertain. Germline CDR1 is SQVTM and CDR2 is ANQGSEA. CDR3 length: 12 residues. Trimming removed 4 bases at V and 4 bases at J, with 10 bases between.

This chain links TRBV6-4 with TRBJ1-5; D gene unclear. V was trimmed by 2 bases and J by 4 bases, leaving 6 bases between them. CDR3 length: 13 residues. Germline V gene data show CDR1 as MRHNA and CDR2 as SNTAGT. The CDR3 region is CASSDGLNQPQHF. The CDR3, as DNA: TGTGCCAGCAGTGACGGACTTAATCAGCCCCAGCATTTT.

V is TRBV28 and J is TRBJ2-1, with 7 bases fitting TRBD1. V shed 10 bases, J shed 4 bases, and the junction held 7 bases outside the gene matches. The CDR3 runs 13 residues. Germline values: CDR1 MDHEN, CDR2 SYDVKM. CDR3 bases: TGTGCCACCCGGGACAGCCAGTACAATGAGCAGTTCTTC. This encodes CATRDSQYNEQFF.